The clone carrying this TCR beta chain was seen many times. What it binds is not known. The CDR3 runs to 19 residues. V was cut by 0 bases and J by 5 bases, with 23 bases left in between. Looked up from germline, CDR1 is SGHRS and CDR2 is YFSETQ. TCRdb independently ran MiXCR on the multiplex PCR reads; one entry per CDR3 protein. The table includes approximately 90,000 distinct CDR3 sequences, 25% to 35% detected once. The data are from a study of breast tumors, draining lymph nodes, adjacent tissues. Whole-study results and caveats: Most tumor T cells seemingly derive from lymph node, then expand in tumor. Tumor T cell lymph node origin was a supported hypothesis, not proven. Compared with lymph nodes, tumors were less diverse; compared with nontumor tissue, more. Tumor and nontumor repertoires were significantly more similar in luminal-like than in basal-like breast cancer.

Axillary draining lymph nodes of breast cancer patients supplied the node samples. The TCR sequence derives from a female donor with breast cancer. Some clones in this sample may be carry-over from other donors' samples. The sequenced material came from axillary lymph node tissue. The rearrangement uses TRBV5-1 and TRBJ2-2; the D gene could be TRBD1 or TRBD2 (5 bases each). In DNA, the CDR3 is TGCGCCAGCAGCTTGGGCCGACAGCCCTCACGGGACCGAACCGGGGAGCTGTTTTTT. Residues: CASSLGRQPSRDRTGELFF.